The rows below give T cell receptor beta chains drawn from one sample of a study of PD-1 blockade in classical Hodgkin lymphoma. Profiled with immunoSEQ multiplex PCR; TCRdb holds only in-frame clones, not every one. This table holds 70,000 or so clones, roughly 93% found once. Sequencing input: peripheral blood mononuclear cells (PBMCs). These receptors originate from a human donor with classical Hodgkin lymphoma. CDR3s include the opening cysteine and the closing phenylalanine or tryptophan. The order of the fields is CDR3 length, V gene, D gene, clone size, J gene, CDR3 protein, CDR3 DNA. D genes are given only for firm matches. Clone size, where shown, is once, few, many, or a class for clones that have expanded.

18	TRBV12-1	.	.	TRBJ2-3	CASSFKVEREDRTDTQYF	TGTGCCAGCAGCTTTAAGGTGGAGCGGGAGGATCGCACAGATACGCAGTATTTT
14	TRBV29-1	TRBD2	.	TRBJ2-2	CSVVTSGRGGELFF	TGCAGCGTTGTAACTAGCGGGAGAGGAGGGGAGCTGTTTTTT
15	TRBV7-9	TRBD2	.	TRBJ2-5	CASTLGLAGIETQYF	TGTGCCAGCACCCTGGGGCTAGCGGGAATCGAGACCCAGTACTTC
12	TRBV25-1	.	.	TRBJ1-4	CASSPTNEKLFF	TGTGCCAGCAGCCCAACTAATGAAAAACTGTTTTTT
13	TRBV7-2	TRBD1	.	TRBJ1-1	CASGRQGSTEAFF	TGTGCCAGCGGGAGACAGGGGTCTACTGAAGCTTTCTTT
15	TRBV6-5	.	.	TRBJ1-1	CASSSPGRGYTEAFF	TGTGCCAGCAGTTCCCCAGGGAGGGGTTACACTGAAGCTTTCTTT
14	TRBV5-4	.	.	TRBJ2-6	CASSSLGQPNVLTF	TGTGCCAGCAGCTCCCTCGGACAACCAAACGTCCTGACTTTC
15	TRBV11-2	.	.	TRBJ1-1	CASRLSVGEATEAFF	TGTGCCAGCAGATTGAGCGTAGGGGAAGCCACTGAAGCTTTCTTT
13	TRBV29-1	.	.	TRBJ2-5	CSVVPQSWETQYF	TGCAGCGTCGTCCCCCAGAGCTGGGAGACCCAGTACTTC
13	TRBV7-6	.	.	TRBJ1-1	CASSGGENTEAFF	TGTGCCAGCAGCGGCGGGGAAAACACTGAAGCTTTCTTT
15	TRBV5-4	TRBD1	.	TRBJ2-7	CASSYGGQGLYEQYF	TGTGCCAGCAGCTATGGGGGACAGGGTCTCTACGAGCAGTACTTC
15	TRBV7-8	.	.	TRBJ1-1	CASSPHRVGHTEAFF	TGTGCCAGCAGCCCCCACAGGGTCGGCCACACTGAAGCTTTCTTT
19	TRBV5-4	.	once	TRBJ1-3	CASSSDRFQWSPSGNTIYF	TGTGCCAGCAGCTCCGACCGGTTTCAGTGGTCTCCCTCTGGAAACACCATATATTTT
13	TRBV29-1	.	.	TRBJ2-2	CSVDKGYTGELFF	TGCAGCGTTGACAAGGGGTACACCGGGGAGCTGTTTTTT
17	TRBV27	TRBD1	.	TRBJ2-2	CASSFRWDRAQTGELFF	TGTGCCAGCAGTTTCCGTTGGGACAGGGCGCAAACCGGGGAGCTGTTTTTT
14	TRBV5-5	.	.	TRBJ1-2	CASSSAVRDTGYTF	TGTGCCAGCAGCTCGGCGGTACGGGACACCGGCTACACCTTC
18	TRBV4-1	TRBD2	once	TRBJ2-3	CASSPTSGRAATGDTQYF	TGCGCCAGCAGCCCGACTAGCGGGAGGGCCGCAACCGGGGATACGCAGTATTTT
10	TRBV29-1	.	.	TRBJ2-5	CSVGKETQYF	TGCAGCGTTGGGAAAGAGACCCAGTACTTC
14	TRBV29-1	.	.	TRBJ1-2	CSALDKPSLPGYTF	TGCAGCGCCTTGGACAAACCCTCTCTTCCTGGCTACACCTTC